This entry describes one TCR beta chain. These data originate in a study of blood T cell repertoires in COVID-19. Study summary: Acute and convalescent COVID-19 samples came from the United States, Italy and Spain. Nucleic acid was either cDNA or gDNA, and it came from T cells, B-cell-depleted T cells, or PBMCs.

Enrolment of Seattle patients took place during active infection, and they were followed longitudinally. Source study methods: For nucleated cells, counts were estimated from reference gene primer amplification. Some clones are missing from TCRdb's copy, which holds only in-frame ones; the method was immunoSEQ multiplex PCR. V and J calls and clone size follow that table, whereas D and trimming were derived from the DNA. This repertoire shows about 160,000 clones, approximately 90% found once; its top ten account for about 9.3%. V was clipped by 4 bases and J by 2 bases, with 11 bases between them. The CDR3 consists of 14 residues. Germline values: CDR1 SGHNT, CDR2 YYREEE (reference sequence).

Sequencing input: peripheral blood. The chain has TRBV5-4 and TRBJ2-3; D perhaps matches TRBD1 (5 bases). The clonotype was recovered from a woman aged 70-85 years with COVID-19, enrolled during active disease. The CDR3 nucleotides read TGTGCCAGCAGCCACCGGACAACCACAGATACGCAGTATTTT. It translates to CASSHRTTTDTQYF. Full variable domain (rest looked up from reference TRBV5-4 and TRBJ2-3): ETGVTQSPTHLIKTRGQQVTLRCSSQSGHNTVSWYQQALGQGPQFIFQYYREEENGRGNFPPRFSGLQFPNYSSELNVNALELDDSALYLCASSHRTTTDTQYFGPGTRLTVL.